Shown below are 18 T cell receptor beta chains from a single sample sequenced in a study of T cell responses to AZD1222 COVID-19 vaccine. Clones were sequenced by immunoSEQ multiplex PCR, and TCRdb holds only the in-frame ones, with some missing. Among about 120,000 clones, roughly 85% were seen once, and the ten largest hold 9.4%. The sequencing here drew on peripheral blood, taken on day 0 of AZD1222 vaccination. Every receptor here comes from an adult in good health.

This chain links TRBV19 with TRBJ2-4; 8 nucleotides agree with TRBD2. In germline, CDR1 is LNHDA, CDR2 SQIVND (reference sequence). Trimming took 5 bases from V and 6 from J; bases not matched to a gene: 6. The CDR3 loop spans 14 amino acids. CDR3 in amino acids: CASSYAGGGNIQYF. CDR3 coding DNA: TGTGCCAGTAGTTACGCGGGGGGAGGAAACATTCAGTACTTC. Full variable domain (missing parts from reference TRBV19 and TRBJ2-4): DGGITQSPKYLFRKEGQNVTLSCEQNLNHDAMYWYRQDPGQGLRLIYYSQIVNDFQKGDIAEGYSVSREKKESFPLTVTSAQKNPTAFYLCASSYAGGGNIQYFGAGTRLSVL.

Only one count was recorded for this clone. The chain combines TRBV19 with TRBJ1-4; unclear D gene. The germline V gene has CDR1 LNHDA and CDR2 SQIVND (reference sequence). This CDR3 has 13 residues. Trimming took off 3 bases at V and 4 bases at J, with 6 bases between the two ends. CDR3 DNA: TGTGCCAGTAGTATCGGGGTTAATGAAAAACTGTTTTTT. This codes for CASSIGVNEKLFF.

The chain combines TRBV24-1 with TRBJ2-5; 11 nucleotides align to TRBD1. Germline CDR1 reads KGHDR; CDR2 reads SFDVKD. This CDR3 region has 16 residues. J gave up 2 bases and V 3 bases, and 4 bases lay outside the gene matches. The CDR3 protein is CATSDPRDRGQETQYF. The CDR3, as DNA: TGTGCCACCAGTGATCCCCGGGACAGGGGGCAAGAGACCCAGTACTTC.

V gene TRBV15 combines with J gene TRBJ2-2; 7 nucleotides line up with TRBD1. The trim removed 3 bases at V and 9 bases at J, leaving 10 bases unmatched. CDR3 size: 15 residues. Germline values: CDR1 LNHNV, CDR2 YYDKDF (reference sequence). CDR3 amino acids: CATSREKTGTWELFF. CDR3 nucleotide sequence: TGTGCCACCAGCAGGGAAAAGACAGGGACGTGGGAGCTGTTTTTT.

The genes are TRBV4-1 and TRBJ2-7; TRBD1 might be the D (7 bases). Per germline, CDR1 MGHRA and CDR2 YSYEKL. V shed 1 base and J shed 2 bases, with 21 bases lying between them. This CDR3 spans 18 amino acids. CDR3 loop: CASSQGTQTGTYTYEQYF. CDR3 sequence (DNA): TGCGCCAGCAGCCAAGGAACTCAGACAGGGACTTACACCTACGAGCAGTACTTC.

CDR3 nucleotides: TGTGCCAGCAGCCAACTAGCGGGGAGCACAGATACGCAGTATTTT. Encoded protein: CASSQLAGSTDTQYF. This chain uses TRBV3-1 (or the pseudogene TRBV3-2) with TRBJ2-3; TRBD2 matches at 9 bases. This CDR3 has 15 residues. J was trimmed by 0 bases and V by 2 bases; bases with no gene match: 0. The germline V gene encodes CDR1 LGHDT and CDR2 YNNKEL (reference sequence).

This sequence joins TRBV29-1 and TRBJ2-1; maybe TRBD2 (5 bases). The CDR3 is 12 residues long. Trimming removed 7 bases from V and 6 bases from J, with 13 bases in between. Looked up from germline, CDR1 is SQVTM and CDR2 is ANQGSEA. The CDR3 here is CSGGVGGNEQFF. DNA for the CDR3: TGCAGCGGCGGCGTTGGAGGCAATGAGCAGTTCTTC.

V gene TRBV28 combines with J gene TRBJ1-5; possibly TRBD1 for D (5 bases). This CDR3 spans 14 amino acids. V was clipped by 7 bases and J by 0 bases, with 10 bases between them. Per the germline V gene, CDR1 is MDHEN and CDR2 is SYDVKM. The CDR3 sequence: CASTGAASNQPQHF. CDR3 nucleotide sequence: TGTGCCAGCACTGGGGCTGCTAGCAATCAGCCCCAGCATTTT.

The V and J genes are TRBV7-2 and TRBJ2-2, with 8 bases aligning to TRBD2. This CDR3 has 16 amino acids. V lost 7 bases, J lost 2 bases, and 9 bases stayed unmatched. In germline, CDR1 is SGHTA, CDR2 FQGNSA. CDR3 protein: CASNPPGLGNTGELFF. The CDR3 DNA follows: TGTGCCAGCAACCCCCCGGGACTAGGCAACACCGGGGAGCTGTTTTTT.

The chain is built from TRBV6-5 and TRBJ1-5, with a weak D call TRBD1 (6 bases). Germline lookup yields CDR1 MNHEY and CDR2 SVGAGI. This CDR3 has 14 amino acids. V gave up 6 bases and J gave up 5 bases, with 14 bases separating them. The CDR3 sequence is CASRRSDSYQPQHF. The CDR3 DNA is TGTGCCAGCAGGCGATCGGACAGTTATCAGCCCCAGCATTTT.

The chain employs TRBV6-1 and TRBJ1-4; perhaps TRBD1 as D (6 bases). The CDR3 covers 14 residues. V was cut by 3 bases and J by 8 bases, with 13 bases left in between. Per germline, CDR1 MNHNS and CDR2 SASEGT. The CDR3 is CASSEWGAGEKLFF. CDR3 sequence (DNA): TGTGCCAGCAGTGAGTGGGGGGCAGGAGAAAAACTGTTTTTT.

The chain recombines TRBV5-6 with TRBJ1-5; no reliable D call. The germline gives CDR1 SGHDT, CDR2 YYEEEE. Trimming cost V 6 bases and J 0 bases, with 10 bases left between them. CDR3 length: 14 amino acids. CDR3 sequence: CASNSVYSNQPQHF. The DNA for the CDR3 is TGTGCCAGCAATTCAGTCTATAGCAATCAGCCCCAGCATTTT.

The chain employs TRBV5-1 and TRBJ2-2; 9 positions agree with TRBD2. This CDR3 contains 16 residues. The germline CDR1 and CDR2 sequences are SGHRS and YFSETQ. The V segment lost 4 bases and the J segment 4 bases; nucleotides outside the gene matches: 8. The CDR3 DNA sequence: TGCGCCAGCAGCAACCAGCGGGGGGATGTCACCGGGGAGCTGTTTTTT. This gives the protein CASSNQRGDVTGELFF.

The DNA for the CDR3 is TGTGCCAGCAGACAGGGGGACCCTGAAGCTTTCTTT. It encodes CASRQGDPEAFF. V and J are TRBV21-1 and TRBJ1-1; the DNA was not used to check the table's D call, TRBD1. TRBV21-1 is termed a pseudogene. This CDR3 comprises 12 residues.

This clone appeared a few times. The V and J genes are TRBV3-1 (or the pseudogene TRBV3-2) and TRBJ2-1, with TRBD2 matching over 9 bases. Germline assignment: CDR1 LGHDT and CDR2 YNNKEL (reference sequence). The CDR3 runs 20 residues. V was clipped by 1 base and J by 0 bases; unmatched bases: 13. This CDR3 reads CASSQGGGRAFLGSYNEQFF. For the CDR3, the DNA is TGTGCCAGCAGCCAAGGCGGCGGGAGGGCCTTTTTGGGCTCCTACAATGAGCAGTTCTTC.

The chain uses TRBV7-8 and TRBJ2-1, with unresolved D. Germline CDR1 reads SGHVS; CDR2 reads FQNEAQ. The CDR3 is made up of 13 amino acids. The V gene lost 5 bases and the J gene lost 7 bases, with 12 bases spanning the gap. CDR3 amino acids: CASSIPRSNEQFF. In DNA, the CDR3 is TGTGCCAGCAGCATACCTCGGTCGAATGAGCAGTTCTTC.

The chain is built from TRBV4-3 and TRBJ2-7, with 9 nucleotides matching TRBD2. Losses at the gene ends were 3 bases for V and 4 bases for J; bases not matched to a gene: 10. The CDR3 spans 16 residues. The V gene's germline CDR1 is LGHNA and CDR2 YSLEER. This chain's CDR3 is CASSQYPAGGSYEQYF. The CDR3 DNA is TGCGCCAGCAGCCAGTACCCAGCGGGAGGTTCTTACGAGCAGTACTTC.

V is TRBV4-3 and J is TRBJ1-5, with 11 bases lining up with TRBD1. This CDR3 is built from 16 residues. The ends lost 1 base at V and 6 bases at J; junction bases unmatched: 5. Germline CDR1 reads LGHNA; CDR2 reads YSLEER. The CDR3 nucleotides are TGCGCCAGCAGCCAAGGGACCGGGACAGGGGGTCAGCCCCAGCATTTT. It is translated as CASSQGTGTGGQPQHF.